The entry below gives a single T cell receptor (beta chain) sequence along with its context. The CDR3 length is 14 residues. The V gene lost 1 base and the J gene lost 5 bases, with 9 bases spanning the gap. The germline CDR1 and CDR2 sequences are SGDLS and YYNGEE. The sample is drawn from a study of control samples from healthy donors and cancer patients. Generated by immunoSEQ multiplex PCR, the TCRdb table keeps only in-frame clones and is missing some. The sample records about 94,000 clones, about nine tenths being singletons. This chain joins TRBV9 and TRBJ1-4, with a weak D call TRBD1 (5 bases). Material: blood. The clonotype originates from a woman younger than 35 in good health. CDR3 region: CASSVTGGNEKLFF. The CDR3, as DNA: TGTGCCAGCAGCGTAACAGGAGGGAATGAAAAACTGTTTTTT.